These T cell receptor beta chains were read from a single sample in a study of T cell responses to AZD1222 COVID-19 vaccine. Repertoires were generated with immunoSEQ multiplex PCR, while TCRdb's copy carries only in-frame clones and drops some. The sample holds 130,000 to 150,000 clones; about nine tenths are singletons and the top ten take about 3.5%. This material consisted of peripheral blood, taken on day 0 of AZD1222 vaccination. The receptors come from an adult in good health. CDR3s include the opening cysteine and the closing phenylalanine or tryptophan. Each record gives: V gene, clone size, J gene, D gene, CDR3 protein, CDR3 DNA. The D gene is left open where the match is weak. Only some rows state a clone size, as once, few, many or a class for expanded clones.

>TRBV2|-|TRBJ2-1|-
CASRITYEQFF
TGTGCCAGCAGAATAACATATGAGCAGTTCTTC
>TRBV30|-|TRBJ1-4|TRBD1
CAWSGTGGPEEKLFF
TGTGCCTGGAGTGGTACAGGGGGCCCGGAGGAAAAACTGTTTTTT
>TRBV7-2|-|TRBJ2-3|TRBD2
CASGLGGGPPNTQYF
TGTGCCAGTGGATTGGGGGGAGGGCCCCCAAATACGCAGTATTTT
>TRBV9|-|TRBJ1-1|-
CASSVTAGANTEAFF
TGTGCCAGCAGCGTAACCGCCGGAGCGAACACTGAAGCTTTCTTT
>TRBV7-6|-|TRBJ2-5|-
CASSSRVAQETQYF
TGTGCCAGCAGCTCCAGGGTAGCCCAAGAGACCCAGTACTTC
>TRBV6-5|-|TRBJ1-1|TRBD1
CASSHRGRGTEAFF
TGTGCCAGCAGTCACAGGGGCAGAGGCACTGAAGCTTTCTTT
>TRBV2|-|TRBJ2-3|TRBD2
CASSGASGGRSSTDTQYF
TGTGCCAGCAGTGGTGCCAGCGGGGGTCGATCTAGCACAGATACGCAGTATTTT
>TRBV5-6|once|TRBJ1-2|-
CASSAGVGYTF
TGTGCCAGCAGCGCAGGGGTTGGCTACACCTTC
>TRBV6-4|-|TRBJ2-1|-
CASSADGGSRFSYNEQFF
TGTGCCAGCAGTGCGGACGGGGGCTCCCGATTCTCCTACAATGAGCAGTTCTTC
>TRBV6-2/TRBV6-3|-|TRBJ1-2|-
CASSPEFGSYGYTF
TGTGCCAGCAGCCCTGAATTCGGGAGTTATGGCTACACCTTC
>TRBV20-1|-|TRBJ2-1|TRBD2
CSASRGLAGYNEQFF
TGCAGTGCTAGTAGGGGACTAGCGGGCTACAATGAGCAGTTCTTC
>TRBV6-5|-|TRBJ2-5|TRBD1
CASSYSGRGPQETQYF
TGTGCCAGCAGTTACTCGGGTAGGGGGCCACAAGAGACCCAGTACTTC
>TRBV11-3|-|TRBJ1-1|TRBD1
CASSFPRTGGNTEAFF
TGTGCCAGCAGCTTCCCGAGGACAGGGGGAAACACTGAAGCTTTCTTT
>TRBV30|-|TRBJ2-1|-
CAWRSSNRLPFF
TGTGCCTGGAGAAGCAGTAACCGATTACCGTTCTTC
>TRBV3-1/TRBV3-2|-|TRBJ1-4|-
CASSQLQLQGEKLFF
TGTGCCAGCAGCCAACTCCAGCTCCAAGGTGAAAAACTGTTTTTT
>TRBV5-1|-|TRBJ2-5|TRBD2
CASSRGLAGGETQYF
TGCGCCAGCAGCAGGGGACTAGCGGGAGGAGAGACCCAGTACTTC
>TRBV2|few|TRBJ2-7|-
CASSESTASGRPEQYF
TGTGCCAGCAGTGAAAGCACGGCGAGCGGGCGCCCGGAGCAGTACTTC
>TRBV6-5|few|TRBJ2-7|-
CASSLRDFSTEQYF
TGTGCCAGCAGTCTCCGGGACTTCAGTACCGAGCAGTACTTC
>TRBV2|few|TRBJ1-2|-
CASSEWEQGYGYTF
TGTGCCAGCAGTGAATGGGAACAGGGCTATGGCTACACCTTC
>TRBV7-9|-|TRBJ2-1|TRBD1
CASSYVPGQVYNEQFF
TGTGCCAGCAGCTACGTTCCGGGACAGGTCTACAATGAGCAGTTCTTC
>TRBV14|once|TRBJ1-6|-
CASSPHSGANSPLHF
TGTGCCAGCAGCCCCCACTCAGGGGCTAATTCACCCCTCCACTTT
>TRBV19|-|TRBJ1-2|-
CASSIDTFSANYGYTF
TGTGCCAGTAGTATCGACACGTTCTCCGCTAACTATGGCTACACCTTC
>TRBV10-3|-|TRBJ1-2|-
CAISENTGGTNYGYTF
TGTGCCATCAGTGAGAACACGGGGGGGACAAACTATGGCTACACCTTC
>TRBV5-1|-|TRBJ1-1|TRBD1
CASSKTAGGNTEAFF
TGCGCCAGCAGCAAAACTGCAGGGGGGAACACTGAAGCTTTCTTT
>TRBV25-1|-|TRBJ1-2|-
CASSVAGAGGYTF
TGTGCCAGCAGTGTAGCGGGGGCGGGTGGCTACACCTTC
>TRBV6-2/TRBV6-3|-|TRBJ1-3|-
CASSYSLDTIYF
TGTGCCAGCAGTTACTCCCTGGACACCATATATTTT
>TRBV27|-|TRBJ2-7|-
CATRGRTHYEQYF
TGTGCCACTAGGGGCAGGACTCACTACGAGCAGTACTTC
>TRBV19|-|TRBJ1-2|TRBD1
CASSPSRDSNYGYTF
TGTGCCAGTTCTCCAAGCCGGGACAGCAACTATGGCTACACCTTC
>TRBV7-2|-|TRBJ1-3|-
CASSLRARDAGNTIYF
TGTGCCAGCAGCTTAAGGGCCCGGGACGCTGGAAACACCATATATTTT
>TRBV7-2|once|TRBJ1-2|TRBD1
CASSLGGGQGFGRNYGYTF
TGTGCCAGCAGCTTAGGAGGTGGACAGGGTTTTGGTAGAAACTATGGCTACACCTTC
>TRBV5-1|once|TRBJ2-3|-
CASRRDNTDTQYF
TGCGCCAGCAGAAGGGACAACACAGATACGCAGTATTTT
>TRBV6-5|-|TRBJ2-1|-
CASSLTSYEQFF
TGTGCCAGCAGCCTTACTAGCTATGAGCAGTTCTTC
>TRBV6-5|-|TRBJ1-3|-
CASSYSGGVTGNTIYF
TGTGCCAGCAGTTACTCGGGGGGGGTAACTGGAAACACCATATATTTT
>TRBV7-6|-|TRBJ1-1|-
CASSIRGGVLDTEAFF
TGTGCCAGCAGCATTCGCGGGGGCGTGTTGGACACTGAAGCTTTCTTT
>TRBV12-3/TRBV12-4|-|TRBJ1-1|-
CASKSGFTEAFF
TGTGCCAGCAAATCAGGGTTCACTGAAGCTTTCTTT
>TRBV2|-|TRBJ1-2|-
CASSERWRHGYTF
TGTGCCAGCAGTGAAAGGTGGAGGCATGGCTACACCTTC
>TRBV2|-|TRBJ1-1|TRBD1
CASSLDRGTTEAFF
TGTGCCAGCAGTTTAGACAGGGGGACCACTGAAGCTTTCTTT
>TRBV30|-|TRBJ2-3|TRBD2
CACAAGGGADTQYF
TGTGCCTGTGCTGCGGGGGGGGGCGCAGATACGCAGTATTTT
>TRBV30|-|TRBJ2-1|-
CAWSSTGNEQFF
TGTGCCTGGAGTTCCACAGGGAATGAGCAGTTCTTC
>TRBV7-2|-|TRBJ1-2|-
CASSPTWAVLHGYTF
TGTGCCAGCAGCCCCACCTGGGCAGTATTACATGGCTACACCTTC
>TRBV7-8|-|TRBJ1-5|TRBD1
CASSLNRDRGQPQHF
TGTGCCAGCAGCCTCAACCGGGACAGGGGGCAGCCCCAGCATTTT
>TRBV6-5|-|TRBJ2-3|-
CASFLWSDTQYF
TGTGCCAGCTTCCTCTGGTCAGATACGCAGTATTTT
>TRBV27|-|TRBJ1-5|TRBD1
CASSHTGGELDFDSNQPQHF
TGTGCCAGCAGCCATACAGGGGGCGAGCTCGACTTCGATAGCAATCAGCCCCAGCATTTT
>TRBV30|-|TRBJ1-1|TRBD1
CAWSVRGRGHLEAFF
TGTGCCTGGAGTGTACGGGGCAGGGGGCACCTTGAAGCTTTCTTT
>TRBV7-9|-|TRBJ2-3|-
CASSLAGGADTQYF
TGTGCCAGCAGCTTAGCGGGGGGCGCAGATACGCAGTATTTT
>TRBV2|-|TRBJ1-1|-
CASSGQMNTEAFF
TGTGCCAGCAGTGGGCAGATGAACACTGAAGCTTTCTTT
>TRBV7-7|-|TRBJ2-3|TRBD2
CASSRGLAGTTDTQYF
TGTGCCAGCAGCCGAGGACTAGCGGGGACCACAGATACGCAGTATTTT
>TRBV18|-|TRBJ2-1|-
CASSTLLASDYNEQFF
TGTGCCAGCTCAACTCTACTAGCCTCAGACTACAATGAGCAGTTCTTC
>TRBV6-5|-|TRBJ1-2|TRBD1
CASRPPGQGMLGYTF
TGTGCCAGCAGGCCACCGGGACAGGGGATGCTTGGCTACACCTTC
>TRBV3-1/TRBV3-2|-|TRBJ1-4|TRBD1
CASSRNPPGQGGEKLFF
TGTGCCAGCAGCCGGAATCCCCCGGGACAGGGAGGCGAAAAACTGTTTTTT
>TRBV6-5|-|TRBJ1-1|-
CASRTRGRGEAFF
TGTGCCAGCAGGACTAGGGGCAGGGGTGAAGCTTTCTTT
>TRBV9|-|TRBJ1-1|-
CASSVGTAAPEAFF
TGTGCCAGCAGCGTAGGGACAGCGGCCCCTGAAGCTTTCTTT
>TRBV5-6|-|TRBJ2-5|TRBD2
CASSLAGGPETQYF
TGTGCCAGCAGCCTAGCGGGGGGTCCAGAGACCCAGTACTTC
>TRBV30|once|TRBJ1-5|TRBD1
CAWGQGAWGNQPQHF
TGTGCCTGGGGACAGGGGGCATGGGGCAATCAGCCCCAGCATTTT
>TRBV4-1|-|TRBJ2-7|TRBD1
CASSQGTGVPEQYF
TGCGCCAGCAGCCAAGGGACAGGGGTTCCCGAGCAGTACTTC
>TRBV7-9|-|TRBJ2-7|-
CASSLSQGTTYEQYF
TGTGCCAGCAGCTTAAGTCAGGGGACGACCTACGAGCAGTACTTC
>TRBV5-1|-|TRBJ1-2|-
CASSLGANYGYTF
TGCGCCAGCAGCTTGGGGGCTAACTATGGCTACACCTTC
>TRBV19|-|TRBJ2-7|TRBD1
CASSDRGQVPYEQYF
TGTGCCAGTAGTGACAGGGGGCAAGTACCCTACGAGCAGTACTTC
>TRBV5-1|-|TRBJ1-2|-
CASSPGRSGGGYTF
TGCGCCAGCAGTCCAGGACGTTCGGGTGGTGGCTACACCTTC